The 20 T cell receptor beta chains below were found in one sample sequenced in a study of blood T cell repertoires in COVID-19. The table came from immunoSEQ multiplex PCR; TCRdb's copy has only in-frame clones and leaves some out. In the table there are a few hundred thousand clones, over 75% of which are singletons. The sequenced material came from PBMCs or T cells enriched from blood (not recorded which). These receptor sequences come from a woman in her 40s who had recovered from COVID-19.

The chain links TRBV7-3 to TRBJ2-1; D is unclear. The germline gives CDR1 SGHTA, CDR2 FQGTGA. The length of the CDR3 is 13 residues. The V gene lost 3 bases and the J gene lost 4 bases, with 7 bases spanning the gap. CDR3 loop: CASSFDTYNEQFF. In DNA, the CDR3 is TGTGCCAGCAGCTTTGACACGTACAATGAGCAGTTCTTC.

On this clone itself: The same CDR3 can be traced to other DNA sequences in this sample. The J gene is TRBJ1-5, the V gene TRBV11-2, with D possibly TRBD1 on 5 matching bases. The CDR3 covers 15 residues. Trimming removed 1 base at V and 4 bases at J, with 11 bases between. Germline CDR1 reads SGHAT; CDR2 reads FQNNGV. CDR3 residues: CASSLGGAANQPQHF. DNA for the CDR3: TGTGCCAGCAGCTTAGGGGGCGCCGCTAATCAGCCCCAGCATTTT.

The chain is built from TRBV28 and TRBJ2-7; D unresolved. Looked up from germline, CDR1 is MDHEN and CDR2 is SYDVKM. The CDR3 contains 11 residues. The ends were cut back, 9 bases at V and 0 bases at J, with 6 bases in the middle. Written as DNA, the CDR3 is TGTGCCAGTCGACACTCCTACGAGCAGTACTTC. Protein sequence: CASRHSYEQYF.

The gene calls are TRBV7-2 and TRBJ1-5; D perhaps matches TRBD1 (5 bases). With 1 base removed from V and 5 bases from J, the gap between germline ends came to 12 bases. The CDR3 is 15 amino acids. Per germline, CDR1 SGHTA and CDR2 FQGNSA. CDR3 sequence reads: CASSLGAGGYQPQHF. The CDR3 DNA sequence: TGTGCCAGCAGCTTAGGGGCCGGGGGGTATCAGCCCCAGCATTTT.

This chain joins TRBV6-2 or TRBV6-3 and TRBJ2-7; 7 bases match TRBD1. The CDR3 extends over 14 amino acids. The V gene end was trimmed by 6 bases and the J gene end by 2 bases; junction bases not matched to a gene: 7. Per the germline V gene, CDR1 is MNHEY and CDR2 is SVGEGT. The CDR3 loop is CASSLGTVPYEQYF. CDR3 DNA sequence: TGTGCCAGCAGCCTAGGGACAGTCCCCTACGAGCAGTACTTC.

CDR3 sequence: CASSLAEGSGANVLTF. The CDR3 bases are TGCGCCAGCAGCTTGGCGGAGGGGTCTGGGGCCAACGTCCTGACTTTC. This chain links TRBV5-1 with TRBJ2-6; D is perhaps TRBD2 (6 bases). The germline V gene has CDR1 SGHRS and CDR2 YFSETQ. V dropped 0 bases and J dropped 1 base, with 8 bases sitting between them. The CDR3 sequence is 16 residues long. The full variable domain, rest sourced from reference TRBV5-1 and TRBJ2-6, is KAGVTQTPRYLIKTRGQQVTLSCSPISGHRSVSWYQQTPGQGLQFLFEYFSETQRNKGNFPGRFSGRQFSNSRSEMNVSTLELGDSALYLCASSLAEGSGANVLTFGAGSRLTVL.

The rearrangement joins TRBV3-1 (or the pseudogene TRBV3-2) to TRBJ2-7, with 11 bases identical to TRBD2. The CDR3 has 15 amino acids. Trimming removed 2 bases from V and 4 bases from J; junction bases left unmatched: 4. Per the germline V gene, CDR1 is LGHDT and CDR2 is YNNKEL (reference sequence). The CDR3, as DNA: TGTGCCAGCAGCCAACATAGCGGGAGGGTTTACGAGCAGTACTTC. This sequence encodes CASSQHSGRVYEQYF.

This sequence joins TRBV5-1 and TRBJ2-3, with D possibly TRBD2 on 7 matching bases. The germline V gene has CDR1 SGHRS and CDR2 YFSETQ. The V gene lost 3 bases and the J gene lost 2 bases, with 16 bases spanning the gap. CDR3 size: 16 residues. The CDR3 DNA reads as TGCGCCAGCAGCTCCCCCGGGGGGCAATTCACAGATACGCAGTATTTT. The encoded protein is CASSSPGGQFTDTQYF.

The chain employs TRBV9 and TRBJ2-2; 9 bases align to TRBD1. This CDR3 region has 16 residues. The germline gives CDR1 SGDLS, CDR2 YYNGEE. V shed 4 bases and J 0 bases; nucleotides not matched to a gene: 4. CDR3 sequence: CASSPWDRANTGELFF. For the CDR3, the DNA is TGTGCCAGCAGCCCGTGGGACAGGGCGAACACCGGGGAGCTGTTTTTT.

The V gene is TRBV23-1, the J gene TRBJ1-5; TRBD1 matches at 7 bases. TRBV23-1 is an ORF, with its function uncertain. V shed 0 bases and J 5 bases; nucleotides not matched to a gene: 16. The CDR3 runs 19 residues. Written as DNA, the CDR3 is TGCGCCAGCAGTCAATCATGGTTTGGACAGGATGGGTTTCATCAGCCCCAGCATTTT. This codes for CASSQSWFGQDGFHQPQHF.

This clone occurred a few times. The rearrangement links TRBV29-1 to TRBJ1-5; 7 nucleotides line up with TRBD1. This CDR3 contains 13 residues. Germline V CDR1 and CDR2: SQVTM, ANQGSEA. With V trimmed by 2 bases and J by 6 bases, 4 bases remained unmatched. CDR3 nucleotides: TGCAGCGTTGAATTAGGGGGCGGTCAGCCCCAGCATTTT. This sequence encodes CSVELGGGQPQHF.

The chain employs TRBV11-2 and TRBJ1-5, with D hard to call. CDR3 length: 15 residues. Per the germline V gene, CDR1 is SGHAT and CDR2 is FQNNGV. Trimming stripped 1 base from V and 0 bases from J, with 7 bases between. The CDR3 DNA reads TGTGCCAGCAGCTTAGGGGCCGATAGCAATCAGCCCCAGCATTTT. Protein sequence: CASSLGADSNQPQHF.

This chain connects TRBV19 to TRBJ2-7; D is unclear. The germline CDR1 and CDR2 sequences are LNHDA and SQIVND (reference sequence). With 4 bases removed from V and 0 bases from J, the gap between germline ends came to 10 bases. The CDR3 is 14 residues long. The CDR3 nucleotides read TGTGCCAGTAGTACAGAGGCCAGCTCCTACGAGCAGTACTTC. It translates to CASSTEASSYEQYF.

V gene TRBV12-3 or TRBV12-4 combines with J gene TRBJ2-5, with D tentatively TRBD1 (5 bases). This CDR3 has 12 residues. The ends were cut back, 3 bases at V and 9 bases at J, with 11 bases in the middle. The CDR3 DNA sequence: TGTGCCAGCAGTTTGGGGCCCTGGGCCCAGTACTTC. Translating gives CASSLGPWAQYF.

This rearrangement joins TRBV7-9 to TRBJ2-4; TRBD1 matches at 9 bases. This CDR3 spans 17 amino acids. Trimming at V came to 4 bases and at J to 3 bases, leaving 10 bases not matched to a gene. The V gene's germline CDR1 is SEHNR and CDR2 FQNEAQ (reference sequence). This CDR3 is CASSSPDRGLFKNIQYF. Here the CDR3 DNA reads TGTGCCAGCAGCTCCCCGGACAGGGGATTGTTCAAAAACATTCAGTACTTC.

The chain joins TRBV24-1 to TRBJ2-1; the D gene is possibly TRBD2 (7 bases). This CDR3 is 18 amino acids long. V lost 1 base and J 0 bases, leaving 15 bases between the germline ends. The germline gives CDR1 KGHDR, CDR2 SFDVKD. CDR3 DNA sequence: TGTGCCACCAGTGATTTTGGGGGGGCCCAGAGCTCCTACAATGAGCAGTTCTTC. This translates into CATSDFGGAQSSYNEQFF.

This clone has a single count. The rearrangement uses TRBV24-1 and TRBJ2-2, with 7 positions matching TRBD2. The CDR3 is 14 residues long. The germline V gene encodes CDR1 KGHDR and CDR2 SFDVKD. V gave up 7 bases and J gave up 1 base; unmatched junction bases: 2. The CDR3 nucleotides read TGTGCCACCAGCGGGGGGTGGAACACCGGGGAGCTGTTTTTT. Encoded protein: CATSGGWNTGELFF.

Comments on this clone: This sample includes further DNA sequences coding for the same CDR3. This chain joins TRBV9 and TRBJ2-7, with TRBD1 matching over 7 bases. The V and J ends lost 0 bases and 3 bases, in that order; junction bases with no gene match: 3. The germline V gene encodes CDR1 SGDLS and CDR2 YYNGEE. The CDR3 contains 14 residues. The CDR3 bases are TGTGCCAGCAGCGTAGGACAGGGTAACTACGAGCAGTACTTC. Translated: CASSVGQGNYEQYF. The whole variable domain, filled in from reference TRBV9 and TRBJ2-7, reads DSGVTQTPKHLITATGQRVTLRCSPRSGDLSVYWYQQSLDQGLQFLIQYYNGEERAKGNILERFSAQQFPDLHSELNLSSLELGDSALYFCASSVGQGNYEQYFGPGTRLTVT.

V gene TRBV10-3 combines with J gene TRBJ1-1; TRBD1 is a possible D gene (6 bases). V was pared by 4 bases and J by 11 bases, with 11 bases between. The CDR3 spans 11 residues. From germline, CDR1 is ENHRY and CDR2 SYGVKD. The CDR3 is CAISAGRGAFF. In nucleotides, the CDR3 is TGTGCCATCAGTGCGGGGAGGGGGGCTTTCTTT.

The chain combines TRBV9 with TRBJ1-3, with TRBD1 as a possible D gene (5 bases). This CDR3 region has 17 residues. Per the germline V gene, CDR1 is SGDLS and CDR2 is YYNGEE. V was cut by 4 bases and J by 0 bases, with 17 bases left in between. CDR3 sequence: CASSPQGAGRSGNTIYF. In DNA form, the CDR3 reads TGTGCCAGCAGCCCCCAAGGGGCCGGACGCTCTGGAAACACCATATATTTT.